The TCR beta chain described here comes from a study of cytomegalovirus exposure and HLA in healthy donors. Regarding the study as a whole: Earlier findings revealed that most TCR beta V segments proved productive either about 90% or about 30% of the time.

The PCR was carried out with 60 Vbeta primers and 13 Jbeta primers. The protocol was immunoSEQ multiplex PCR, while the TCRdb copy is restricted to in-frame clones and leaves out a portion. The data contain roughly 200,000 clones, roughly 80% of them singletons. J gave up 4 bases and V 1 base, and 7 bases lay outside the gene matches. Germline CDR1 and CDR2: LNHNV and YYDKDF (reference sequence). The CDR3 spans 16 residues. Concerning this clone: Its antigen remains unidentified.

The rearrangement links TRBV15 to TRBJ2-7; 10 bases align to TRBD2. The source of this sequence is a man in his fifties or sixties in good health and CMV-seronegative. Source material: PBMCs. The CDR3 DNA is TGTGCCACCAGCAGAGTGGTAGCGGGAGGTCGGTACGAGCAGTACTTC. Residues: CATSRVVAGGRYEQYF. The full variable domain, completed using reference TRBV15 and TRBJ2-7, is DAMVIQNPRYQVTQFGKPVTLSCSQTLNHNVMYWYQQKSSQAPKLLFHYYDKDFNNEADTPDNFQSRRPNTSFCFLDIRSPGLGDTAMYLCATSRVVAGGRYEQYFGPGTRLTVT.